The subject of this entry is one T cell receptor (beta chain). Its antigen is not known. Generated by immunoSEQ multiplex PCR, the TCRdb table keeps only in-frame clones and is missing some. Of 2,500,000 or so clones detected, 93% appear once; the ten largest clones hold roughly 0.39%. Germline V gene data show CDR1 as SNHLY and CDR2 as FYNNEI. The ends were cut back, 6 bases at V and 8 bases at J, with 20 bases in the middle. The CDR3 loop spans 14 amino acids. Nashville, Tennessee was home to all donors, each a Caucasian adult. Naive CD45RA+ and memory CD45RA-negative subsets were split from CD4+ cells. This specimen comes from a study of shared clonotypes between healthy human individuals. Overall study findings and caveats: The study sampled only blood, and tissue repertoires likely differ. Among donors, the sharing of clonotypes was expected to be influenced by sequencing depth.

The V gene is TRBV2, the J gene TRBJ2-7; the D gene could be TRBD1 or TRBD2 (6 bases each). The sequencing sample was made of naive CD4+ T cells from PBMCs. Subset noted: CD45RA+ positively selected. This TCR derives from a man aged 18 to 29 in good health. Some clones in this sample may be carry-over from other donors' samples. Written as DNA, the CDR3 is TGTGCCAGCAGCGGGACAAGGGACTTCGGCCAGCAGTACTTC. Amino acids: CASSGTRDFGQQYF.